This TCR beta chain appears in the sequencing data of a study of Graves' ophthalmopathy and Graves' hyperthyroidism. If patients had other autoimmune diseases, uncontrolled infections, pregnancy or lactation, they were excluded. This clonotype was observed many times. Its antigen is as yet unknown. Broader study findings: Blood repertoires reportedly contained most expanded thyroid clonotypes above 0.001 frequency. The model achieved around 67% sensitivity and roughly 72% specificity for ophthalmopathy progression. Sensitivity reached 87.88% and specificity roughly 81% for a 13-signature model separating ophthalmopathy from stable hyperthyroidism.

Amplification from RNA transcripts yielded the TCR beta CDR3 regions. HTBI primers were employed in first-round RT-PCR, then a second-round multiplex PCR followed. TCRdb reprocessed the multiplex PCR reads with MiXCR, giving one entry per CDR3 protein. This table holds under 400,000 distinct CDR3 sequences, around a sixth found once. Germline CDR1 MNHEY, CDR2 SVGEGT. The CDR3 consists of 19 residues. V gave up 0 bases and J gave up 2 bases; unmatched junction bases: 7. This clonotype was sampled from an adult man with Graves' ophthalmopathy. The material sequenced was peripheral blood. The rearrangement joins TRBV6-2 or TRBV6-3 to TRBJ2-7; 16 nucleotides line up with TRBD2. CDR3 DNA: TGTGCCAGCAGTTACTCCGGGTGGGGGACTAGCGGGAGGGCCTACGAGCAGTACTTC. Translation: CASSYSGWGTSGRAYEQYF.